This T cell receptor beta chain emerged from a study of blood T cell repertoires in COVID-19. Study at large: Acute and convalescent COVID-19 samples came from the United States, Italy and Spain. Sources were T cells, B-cell-depleted T cells, or PBMCs; the material itself was cDNA or gDNA.

V was clipped by 0 bases and J by 11 bases, with 11 bases between them. Germline loops: CDR1 GTSNPN, CDR2 SVGIG (reference sequence). The CDR3 totals 13 residues. Authors' analysis steps: Reference gene primer amplification in the assay estimated nucleated cell counts. Data came from immunoSEQ multiplex PCR; TCRdb stores just in-frame clones and leaves some out. V, J and clone size derive from that table, while D and trimming were established from the DNA sequence. The table has roughly 140,000 clones, over 60% seen once. The clonotype comes from a woman at least 80 years old with acute or convalescent COVID-19. The J gene is TRBJ1-6, the V gene TRBV30; no reliable D call. Sequencing used peripheral blood. CDR3 in amino acids: CAWSVNSLPPLHF. The DNA for the CDR3 is TGTGCCTGGAGTGTAAACAGCTTACCACCCCTCCACTTT.